The sequence of this T cell receptor beta chain was determined in a study of T cell responses to AZD1222 COVID-19 vaccine. As regards this clone: Its antigen is as yet unknown.

The data were produced by immunoSEQ multiplex PCR, yet TCRdb's version contains in-frame clones alone and is incomplete. The repertoire holds 90,000 to 130,000 clones, with 80% to 90% as singletons. Regarding the study as a whole: Repertoires were obtained only post-peak T cell response. The donor group comprised mostly white British people and more females; the analysis possibly underestimated clonal diversity. When two AZD1222 doses had been given, Spike-specific TCR breadth and depth rose. Regions 160-218 and 743-854 held dominance among vaccine-associated CD4 TCRs, which spanned spike.

Germline V gives CDR1 SGDLS, CDR2 YYNGEE. V dropped 0 bases and J dropped 0 bases, with 10 bases sitting between them. CDR3 length: 15 residues. The rearrangement joins TRBV9 to TRBJ2-7, with D uncertain. This receptor was taken from an adult who received the AZD1222 COVID-19 vaccine. The specimen was peripheral blood, collected 28 days after the second AZD1222 dose. CDR3 residues: CASSVGLTPSYEQYF. CDR3 bases: TGTGCCAGCAGCGTAGGACTCACCCCCTCCTACGAGCAGTACTTC.